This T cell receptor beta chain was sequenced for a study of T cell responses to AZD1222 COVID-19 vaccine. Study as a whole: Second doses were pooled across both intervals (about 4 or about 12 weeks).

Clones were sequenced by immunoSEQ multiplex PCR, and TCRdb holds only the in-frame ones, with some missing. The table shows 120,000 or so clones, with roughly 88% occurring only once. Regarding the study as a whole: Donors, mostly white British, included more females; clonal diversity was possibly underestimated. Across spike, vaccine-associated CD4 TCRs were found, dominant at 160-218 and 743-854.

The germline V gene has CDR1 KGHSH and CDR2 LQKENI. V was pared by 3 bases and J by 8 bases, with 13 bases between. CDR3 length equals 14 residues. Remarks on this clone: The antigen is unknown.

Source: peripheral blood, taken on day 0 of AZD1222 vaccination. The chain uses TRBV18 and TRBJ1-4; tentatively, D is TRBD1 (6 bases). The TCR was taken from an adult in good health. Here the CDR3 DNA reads TGTGCCAGCTCACCGGACGCGGGGGGCGAAAAACTGTTTTTT. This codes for CASSPDAGGEKLFF.